The sample holds one count of the clone carrying this T cell receptor beta chain. Its target is not known. The sample belongs to a study of T cell therapy after organ transplantation. Study at large: Therapy products were autologous CMV-specific T cells, peptide-expanded for two to three weeks.

This sample's time point: 4-8 weeks after completion of therapy. The method was immunoSEQ multiplex PCR; TCRdb's version includes in-frame clones alone and lacks a portion of them. The sample holds 6,000 or so clones, about 76% seen once. The CDR3 is made up of 17 amino acids. Germline CDR1 reads SGHTA; CDR2 reads FQGNSA. V was cut by 4 bases and J by 0 bases, with 19 bases left in between. General study points: Few nonresponder expansions may reflect low coverage from poor CD8+ yield. Effects of concurrent antirejection and antiviral medications were not evaluable. Nonresponder repertoires showed strong pretherapy expansions, barely changing post-therapy.

The chain couples TRBV7-2 to TRBJ2-7, with D maybe TRBD2 (5 bases). This TCR was recovered from a human patient who had received a solid organ transplant and had CMV disease. Some of the T cells might come from the graft donor. The input for sequencing was CD8+ T cells from blood, taken after autologous CMV-specific T cell therapy. The CDR3 region is CASSSRFIARRSYEQYF. As DNA, the CDR3 is TGTGCCAGCAGCTCCCGTTTTATAGCGAGACGCTCCTACGAGCAGTACTTC.